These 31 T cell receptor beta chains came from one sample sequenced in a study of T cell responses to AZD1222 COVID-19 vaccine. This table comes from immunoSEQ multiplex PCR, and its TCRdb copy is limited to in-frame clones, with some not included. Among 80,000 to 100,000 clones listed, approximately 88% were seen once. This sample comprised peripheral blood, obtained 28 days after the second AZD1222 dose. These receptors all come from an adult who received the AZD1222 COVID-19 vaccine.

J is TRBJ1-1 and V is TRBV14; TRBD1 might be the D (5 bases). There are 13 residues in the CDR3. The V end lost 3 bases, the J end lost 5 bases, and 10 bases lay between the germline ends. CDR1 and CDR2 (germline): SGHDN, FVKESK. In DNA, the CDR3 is TGTGCCAGCAGCCAGGGGGTCGGTACTGAAGCTTTCTTT. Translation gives CASSQGVGTEAFF.

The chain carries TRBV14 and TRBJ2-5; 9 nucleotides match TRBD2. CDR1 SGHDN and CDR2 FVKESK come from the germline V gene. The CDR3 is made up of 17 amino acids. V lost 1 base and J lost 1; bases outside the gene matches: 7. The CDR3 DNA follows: TGTGCCAGCAGCCAAGGGACAGGTAGCGGGGGCCAAGAGACCCAGTACTTC. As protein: CASSQGTGSGGQETQYF.

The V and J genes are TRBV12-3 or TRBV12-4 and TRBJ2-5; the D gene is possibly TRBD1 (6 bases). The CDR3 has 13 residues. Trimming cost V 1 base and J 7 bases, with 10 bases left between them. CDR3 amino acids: CASSLVGAVTQYF. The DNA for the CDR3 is TGTGCCAGCAGTTTAGTGGGGGCGGTGACCCAGTACTTC.

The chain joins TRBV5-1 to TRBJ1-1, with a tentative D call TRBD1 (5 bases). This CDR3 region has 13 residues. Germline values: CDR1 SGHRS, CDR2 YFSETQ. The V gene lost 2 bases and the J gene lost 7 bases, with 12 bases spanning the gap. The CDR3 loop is CASSLRGDGEAFF. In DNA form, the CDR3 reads TGCGCCAGCAGCTTAAGAGGGGACGGTGAAGCTTTCTTT.

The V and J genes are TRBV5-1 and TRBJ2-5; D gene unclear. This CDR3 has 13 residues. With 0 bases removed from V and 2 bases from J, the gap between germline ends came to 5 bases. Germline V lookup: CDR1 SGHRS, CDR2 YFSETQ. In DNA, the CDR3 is TGCGCCAGCAGCTTGGTAGTACAAGAGACCCAGTACTTC. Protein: CASSLVVQETQYF.

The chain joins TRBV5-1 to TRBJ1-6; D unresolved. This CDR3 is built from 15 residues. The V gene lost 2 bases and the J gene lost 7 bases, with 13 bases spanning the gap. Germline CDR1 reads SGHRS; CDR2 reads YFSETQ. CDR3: CASSLGPQSNSPLHF. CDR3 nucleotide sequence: TGCGCCAGCAGCTTAGGGCCACAATCAAATTCACCCCTCCACTTT.

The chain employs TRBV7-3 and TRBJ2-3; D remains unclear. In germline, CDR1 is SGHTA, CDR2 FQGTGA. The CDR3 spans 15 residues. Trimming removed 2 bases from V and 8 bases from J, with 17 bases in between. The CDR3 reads CASSLEPSPLGTQYF. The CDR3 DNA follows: TGTGCCAGCAGCTTAGAGCCCTCTCCGCTGGGTACGCAGTATTTT.

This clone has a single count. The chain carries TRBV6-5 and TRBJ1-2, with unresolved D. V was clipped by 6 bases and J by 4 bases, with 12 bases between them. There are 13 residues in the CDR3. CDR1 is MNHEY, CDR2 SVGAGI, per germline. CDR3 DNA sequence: TGTGCCAGCAGGCAGGATAATCCCTATGGCTACACCTTC. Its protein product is CASRQDNPYGYTF.

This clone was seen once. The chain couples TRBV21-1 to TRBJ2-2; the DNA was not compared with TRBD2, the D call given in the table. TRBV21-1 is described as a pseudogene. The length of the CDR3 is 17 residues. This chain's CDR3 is CASSKVWGGLCTGELFF. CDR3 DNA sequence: TGTGCCAGCAGCAAAGTTTGGGGGGGTCTTTGCACCGGGGAGCTGTTTTTT.

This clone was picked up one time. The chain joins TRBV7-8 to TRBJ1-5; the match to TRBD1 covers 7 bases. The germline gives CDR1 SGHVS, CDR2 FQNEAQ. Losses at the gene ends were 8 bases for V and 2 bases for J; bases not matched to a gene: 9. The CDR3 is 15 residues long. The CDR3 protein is CASSPGGSRNQPQHF. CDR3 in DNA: TGTGCCAGCTCCCCAGGGGGATCCCGCAATCAGCCCCAGCATTTT.

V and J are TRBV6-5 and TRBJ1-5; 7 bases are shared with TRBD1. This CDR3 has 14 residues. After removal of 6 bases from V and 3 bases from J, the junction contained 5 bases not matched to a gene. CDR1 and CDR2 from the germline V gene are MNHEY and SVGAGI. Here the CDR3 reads CASSLDRNNQPQHF. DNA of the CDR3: TGTGCCAGCAGCTTGGACAGGAACAATCAGCCCCAGCATTTT.

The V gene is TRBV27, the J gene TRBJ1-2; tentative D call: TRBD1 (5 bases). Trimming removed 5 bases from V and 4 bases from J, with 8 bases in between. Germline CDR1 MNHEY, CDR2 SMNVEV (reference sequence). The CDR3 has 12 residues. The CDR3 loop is CASSTGLYGYTF. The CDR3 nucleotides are TGTGCCAGCAGTACGGGGCTCTATGGCTACACCTTC.

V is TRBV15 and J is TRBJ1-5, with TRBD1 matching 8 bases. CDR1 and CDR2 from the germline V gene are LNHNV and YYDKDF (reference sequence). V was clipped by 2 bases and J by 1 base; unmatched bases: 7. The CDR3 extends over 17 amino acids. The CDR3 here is CATSRPQGARSNQPQHF. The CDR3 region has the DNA TGTGCCACCAGCAGACCTCAGGGGGCGCGGAGCAATCAGCCCCAGCATTTT.

The CDR3 coding sequence is TGTGCCAGCAGCTCGGACAGGGCCCTTGAAAAACTGTTTTTT. Its translation: CASSSDRALEKLFF. The J gene is TRBJ1-4, the V gene TRBV5-5; 8 nucleotides match TRBD1. Trimming took 3 bases from V and 7 from J; bases not matched to a gene: 5. The CDR3 extends over 14 amino acids. Germline loops: CDR1 SGHKS, CDR2 YYEKEE (reference sequence).

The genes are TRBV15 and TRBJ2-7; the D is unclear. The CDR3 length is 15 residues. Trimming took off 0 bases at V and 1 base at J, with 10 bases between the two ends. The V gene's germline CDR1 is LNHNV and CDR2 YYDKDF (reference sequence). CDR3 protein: CATSRDGIRSYEQYF. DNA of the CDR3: TGTGCCACCAGCAGAGATGGAATTCGGTCCTACGAGCAGTACTTC.

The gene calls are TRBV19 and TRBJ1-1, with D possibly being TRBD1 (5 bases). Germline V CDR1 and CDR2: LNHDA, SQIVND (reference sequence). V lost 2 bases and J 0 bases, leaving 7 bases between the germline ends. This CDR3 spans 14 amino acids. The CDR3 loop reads CASSISGVNTEAFF. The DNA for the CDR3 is TGTGCCAGTAGTATATCGGGGGTGAACACTGAAGCTTTCTTT.

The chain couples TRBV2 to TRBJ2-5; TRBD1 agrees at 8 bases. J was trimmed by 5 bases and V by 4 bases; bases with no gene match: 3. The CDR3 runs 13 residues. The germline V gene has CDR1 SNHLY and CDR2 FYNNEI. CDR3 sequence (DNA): TGTGCCAGCAGTGTGGACAGGGTGGAGACCCAGTACTTC. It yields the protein CASSVDRVETQYF.

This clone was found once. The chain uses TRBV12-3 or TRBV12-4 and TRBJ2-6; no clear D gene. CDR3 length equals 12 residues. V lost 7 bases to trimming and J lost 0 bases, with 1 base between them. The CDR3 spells CASNSGANVLTF. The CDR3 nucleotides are TGTGCCAGCAACTCTGGGGCCAACGTCCTGACTTTC.

CDR3 loop: CASSLSGGLGQPQHF. The CDR3 DNA sequence: TGTGCCAGCAGCTTGTCAGGGGGCTTGGGTCAGCCCCAGCATTTT. V is TRBV7-2 and J is TRBJ1-5; 8 bases line up with TRBD1. The germline CDR1 and CDR2 sequences are SGHTA and FQGNSA. V trimming: 3 bases; J trimming: 6 bases; junction bases outside the gene matches: 7. CDR3 length: 15 amino acids.

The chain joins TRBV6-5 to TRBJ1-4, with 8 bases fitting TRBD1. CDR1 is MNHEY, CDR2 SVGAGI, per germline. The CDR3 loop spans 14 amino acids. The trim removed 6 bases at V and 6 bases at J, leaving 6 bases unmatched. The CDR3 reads CASRKTGGDEKLFF. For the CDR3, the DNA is TGTGCCAGCAGAAAAACAGGGGGTGATGAAAAACTGTTTTTT.

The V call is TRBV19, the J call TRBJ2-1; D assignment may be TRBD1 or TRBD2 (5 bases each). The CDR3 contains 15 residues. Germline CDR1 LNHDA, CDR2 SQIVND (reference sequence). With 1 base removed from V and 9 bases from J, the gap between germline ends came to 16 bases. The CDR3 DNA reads TGTGCCAGTAGTATAGCCCGGGGCCTCGTCACTGAGCAGTTCTTC. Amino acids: CASSIARGLVTEQFF.

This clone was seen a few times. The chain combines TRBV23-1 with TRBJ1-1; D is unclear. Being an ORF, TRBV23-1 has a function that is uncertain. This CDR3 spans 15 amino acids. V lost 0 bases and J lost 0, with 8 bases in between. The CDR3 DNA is TGCGCCAGCAGTCAATCGGGCAGAATGAACACTGAAGCTTTCTTT. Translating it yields CASSQSGRMNTEAFF.

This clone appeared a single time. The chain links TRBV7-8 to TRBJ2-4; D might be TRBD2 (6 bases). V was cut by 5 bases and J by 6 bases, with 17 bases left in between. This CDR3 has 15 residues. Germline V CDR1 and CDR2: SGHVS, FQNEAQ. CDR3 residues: CASSLLDPRGNIQYF. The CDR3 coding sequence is TGTGCCAGCAGCCTCCTCGATCCGCGGGGAAACATTCAGTACTTC.

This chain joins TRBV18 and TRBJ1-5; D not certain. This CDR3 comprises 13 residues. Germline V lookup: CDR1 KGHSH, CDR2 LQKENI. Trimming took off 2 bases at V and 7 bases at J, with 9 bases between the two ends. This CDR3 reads CASSPGSEQPQHF. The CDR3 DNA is TGTGCCAGCTCACCAGGTTCCGAGCAGCCCCAGCATTTT.

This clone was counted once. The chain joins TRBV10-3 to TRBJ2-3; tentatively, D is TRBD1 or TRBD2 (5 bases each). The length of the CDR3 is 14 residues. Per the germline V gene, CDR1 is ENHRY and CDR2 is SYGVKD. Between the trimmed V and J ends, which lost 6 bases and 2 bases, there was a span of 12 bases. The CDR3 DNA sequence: TGTGCCATCAGCGGGGCAACAAACACAGATACGCAGTATTTT. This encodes CAISGATNTDTQYF.

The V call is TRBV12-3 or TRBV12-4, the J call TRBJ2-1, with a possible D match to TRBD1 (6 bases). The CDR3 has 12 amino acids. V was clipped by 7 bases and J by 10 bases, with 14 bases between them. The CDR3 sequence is CASNQGLGEQFF. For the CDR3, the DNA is TGTGCCAGCAACCAGGGGCTAGGAGAGCAGTTCTTC.

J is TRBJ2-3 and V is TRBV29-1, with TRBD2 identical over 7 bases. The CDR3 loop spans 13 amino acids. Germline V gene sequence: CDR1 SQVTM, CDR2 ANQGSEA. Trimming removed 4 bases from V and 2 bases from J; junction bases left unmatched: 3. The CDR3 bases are TGCAGCGTTGGGGGGGGTTCCACAGATACGCAGTATTTT. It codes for CSVGGGSTDTQYF.

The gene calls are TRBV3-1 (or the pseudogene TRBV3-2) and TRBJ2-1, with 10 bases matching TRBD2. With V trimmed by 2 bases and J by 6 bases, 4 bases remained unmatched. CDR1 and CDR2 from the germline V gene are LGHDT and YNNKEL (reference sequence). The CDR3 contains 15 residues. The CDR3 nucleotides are TGTGCCAGCAGCCAACAAAGCGGGGGGGTCAATGAGCAGTTCTTC. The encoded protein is CASSQQSGGVNEQFF.

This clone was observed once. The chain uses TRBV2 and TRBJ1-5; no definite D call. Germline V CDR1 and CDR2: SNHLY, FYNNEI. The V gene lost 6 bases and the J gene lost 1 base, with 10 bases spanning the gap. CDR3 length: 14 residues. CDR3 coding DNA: TGTGCCAGCAGCATCTTATTGAGCAATCAGCCCCAGCATTTT. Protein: CASSILLSNQPQHF.

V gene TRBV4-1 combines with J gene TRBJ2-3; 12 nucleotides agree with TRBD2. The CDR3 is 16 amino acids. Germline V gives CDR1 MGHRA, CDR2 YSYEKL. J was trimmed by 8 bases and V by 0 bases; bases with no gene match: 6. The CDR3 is CASSQELAGGRRTQYF. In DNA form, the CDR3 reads TGCGCCAGCAGCCAAGAGCTAGCGGGGGGGCGTCGTACGCAGTATTTT.

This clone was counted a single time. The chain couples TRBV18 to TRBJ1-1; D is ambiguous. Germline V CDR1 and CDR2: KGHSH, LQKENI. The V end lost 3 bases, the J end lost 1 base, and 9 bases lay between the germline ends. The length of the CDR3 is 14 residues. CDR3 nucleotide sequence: TGTGCCAGCTCACCGACACAAGAGAACACTGAAGCTTTCTTT. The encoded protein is CASSPTQENTEAFF.